The 19 T cell receptor beta chains in this list originate from one sample, sequenced in a study of lymphopenia after photon versus proton radiotherapy. Assay used: immunoSEQ multiplex PCR; TCRdb lists only in-frame clones, some missing. Here the sample spans about 30,000 clones, approximately 93% being singletons. The material sequenced was peripheral blood, taken from a patient treated with photon-based radiotherapy. These receptors came from a woman between 45 and 60 years old with cholangiocarcinoma.

V gene TRBV7-9 combines with J gene TRBJ1-1; D gene unclear. Trimming cost V 5 bases and J 0 bases, with 13 bases left between them. The germline gives CDR1 SEHNR, CDR2 FQNEAQ (reference sequence). The CDR3 consists of 15 residues. CDR3: CASSKGRPMNTEAFF. The CDR3 coding sequence is TGTGCCAGCAGCAAAGGACGGCCCATGAACACTGAAGCTTTCTTT.

Points on this clone: At one boundary the junction diverges from the germline segment, which might be a read error. The chain couples TRBV27 to TRBJ2-5, with 9 bases fitting TRBD2. CDR1 and CDR2 from the germline V gene are MNHEY and SMNVEV (reference sequence). The CDR3 extends over 14 amino acids. The CDR3 region has the DNA TGTGCCAGCAGTCCCGTTAGCGGGGGAGAGACCCAGCACTTC. Residues: CASSPVSGGETQHF.

The V call is TRBV7-6, the J call TRBJ1-3; D call uncertain. This CDR3 spans 16 amino acids. V was cut by 5 bases and J by 3 bases, with 17 bases left in between. Germline values: CDR1 SGHVS, CDR2 FNYEAQ. CDR3 loop: CASSLGLVNSGNTIYF. The CDR3 bases are TGTGCCAGCAGCCTCGGCTTGGTAAACAGTGGAAACACCATATATTTT.

This chain uses TRBV18 with TRBJ1-1, with D possibly matching TRBD1 (5 bases). Germline-derived CDR1 and CDR2 are KGHSH and LQKENI. The CDR3 consists of 16 residues. V was shortened by 2 bases and J by 6 bases, with 19 bases between the two germline ends. The CDR3 reads CASSPSGAIQVAEAFF. CDR3 nucleotides: TGTGCCAGCTCACCATCCGGGGCCATCCAGGTCGCTGAAGCTTTCTTT.

The chain couples TRBV5-4 to TRBJ2-7, with D possibly TRBD2 on 5 matching bases. Germline assignment: CDR1 SGHNT and CDR2 YYREEE (reference sequence). This CDR3 has 13 residues. V gave up 5 bases and J gave up 4 bases, with 13 bases separating them. The DNA of the CDR3 is TGTGCCAGCAGGCCGCTGGGCGGGTACGAGCAGTACTTC. It is translated as CASRPLGGYEQYF.

This clone has a single count. V gene TRBV6-6 combines with J gene TRBJ1-3, with D hard to call. Between the trimmed V and J ends, which lost 0 bases and 4 bases, there was a span of 13 bases. Germline values: CDR1 MNHNY, CDR2 SVGAGI (reference sequence). This CDR3 is 16 amino acids long. The CDR3 nucleotides are TGTGCCAGCAGTTACTCCCCCTCAAGTCACGGAAACACCATATATTTT. Its translation: CASSYSPSSHGNTIYF.

This chain links TRBV30 with TRBJ2-1; D is uncertain. The germline gives CDR1 GTSNPN, CDR2 SVGIG (reference sequence). Trimming took 4 bases from V and 0 from J, leaving 13 bases between them. The length of the CDR3 is 15 residues. This CDR3 reads CAWTRMGISYNEQFF. CDR3 in DNA: TGTGCCTGGACCCGAATGGGGATCTCCTACAATGAGCAGTTCTTC.

The chain uses TRBV7-2 and TRBJ2-3; D gene uncertain. Trimming stripped 5 bases from V and 0 bases from J, with 3 bases between. The length of the CDR3 is 12 residues. The V gene's germline CDR1 is SGHTA and CDR2 FQGNSA. As DNA, the CDR3 is TGTGCCAGCAGCCCAAGCACAGATACGCAGTATTTT. It encodes CASSPSTDTQYF.

The rearrangement links TRBV5-4 to TRBJ2-7; D unclear. The CDR3 is 12 residues long. V was clipped by 2 bases and J by 6 bases, with 9 bases between them. Germline assignment: CDR1 SGHNT and CDR2 YYREEE (reference sequence). CDR3 coding DNA: TGTGCCAGCAGCTTTTGGCCAAGCGAGCAGTACTTC. Its translation is CASSFWPSEQYF.

This sequence joins TRBV9 and TRBJ2-1, with D perhaps TRBD1 or TRBD2 (5 bases each). The CDR3 spans 15 residues. With 1 base removed from V and 8 bases from J, the gap between germline ends came to 16 bases. Germline lookup yields CDR1 SGDLS and CDR2 YYNGEE. The CDR3 protein is CASSVPGAARDEQFF. The CDR3 nucleotides read TGTGCCAGCAGCGTACCCGGGGCCGCTCGGGATGAGCAGTTCTTC.

The V gene is TRBV7-2, the J gene TRBJ1-2, with TRBD1 identical over 9 bases. V was clipped by 5 bases and J by 8 bases; unmatched bases: 9. The CDR3 has 14 residues. Germline V gene sequence: CDR1 SGHTA, CDR2 FQGNSA. The DNA of the CDR3 is TGTGCCAGCAGCCGCACCGGGACAGGGCTAGGCTACACCTTC. As protein: CASSRTGTGLGYTF.

J is TRBJ2-3 and V is TRBV19; possible D gene TRBD1, 5 bases. CDR1 and CDR2 (germline): LNHDA, SQIVND (reference sequence). The CDR3 length is 13 residues. The V end lost 5 bases, the J end lost 1 base, and 7 bases lay between the germline ends. CDR3 DNA sequence: TGTGCCAGTAGTGTAGGGGGCACAGATACGCAGTATTTT. Residues: CASSVGGTDTQYF.

This clone appeared once. The chain employs TRBV6-5 and TRBJ2-1, with 8 bases aligning to TRBD1. The CDR3 length is 15 residues. V was pared by 5 bases and J by 4 bases, with 7 bases of the junction left unmatched. Germline CDR1 MNHEY, CDR2 SVGAGI. The CDR3 bases are TGTGCCAGCAGTCCAGAGACAGGGGTTTACAATGAGCAGTTCTTC. It yields the protein CASSPETGVYNEQFF.

This rearrangement joins TRBV18 to TRBJ2-1; tentatively, D is TRBD1 or TRBD2 (5 bases each). The V gene's germline CDR1 is KGHSH and CDR2 LQKENI. This CDR3 region has 19 residues. Trimming pared 0 bases from V and 6 bases from J, leaving 24 bases between. CDR3 sequence reads: CASSPPNHKTSGLFNEQFF. CDR3 nucleotide sequence: TGTGCCAGCTCACCACCAAACCATAAAACTTCGGGGCTCTTCAATGAGCAGTTCTTC. The full variable domain, with the rest looked up from reference TRBV18 and TRBJ2-1, is NAGVMQNPRHLVRRRGQEARLRCSPMKGHSHVYWYRQLPEEGLKFMVYLQKENIIDESGMPKERFSAEFPKEGPSILRIQQVVRGDSAAYFCASSPPNHKTSGLFNEQFFGPGTRLTVL.

The chain combines TRBV5-1 with TRBJ1-2; D possibly corresponds to TRBD1 (5 bases). The V end lost 4 bases, the J end lost 1 base, and 20 bases lay between the germline ends. CDR1 is SGHRS and CDR2 is YFSETQ in the germline V gene. The CDR3 extends over 17 amino acids. CDR3 amino acids: CASSQTVGGPLNYGYTF. The CDR3 DNA reads as TGCGCCAGCAGCCAGACAGTGGGGGGACCTCTTAACTATGGCTACACCTTC. Drawing the rest from reference TRBV5-1 and TRBJ1-2, the complete variable domain is KAGVTQTPRYLIKTRGQQVTLSCSPISGHRSVSWYQQTPGQGLQFLFEYFSETQRNKGNFPGRFSGRQFSNSRSEMNVSTLELGDSALYLCASSQTVGGPLNYGYTFGSGTRLTVV.

The V call is TRBV5-6, the J call TRBJ1-1; 9 positions agree with TRBD1. The CDR3 contains 14 residues. Per the germline V gene, CDR1 is SGHDT and CDR2 is YYEEEE. The junction had 10 bases not matched to a gene; V was cut back by 5 bases and J by 8 bases. The CDR3 loop reads CASSSTGGLTEAFF. In nucleotides, the CDR3 is TGTGCCAGCAGTAGTACAGGGGGCCTCACGGAAGCTTTCTTT.

The rearrangement uses TRBV5-6 and TRBJ1-1, with TRBD1 identical over 7 bases. The trim removed 4 bases at V and 12 bases at J, leaving 15 bases unmatched. Looked up from germline, CDR1 is SGHDT and CDR2 is YYEEEE. CDR3 size: 14 residues. The DNA of the CDR3 is TGTGCCAGCAGCGGGGACAGTTCACTGAAGTATACTTTCTTT. Encoded protein: CASSGDSSLKYTFF.

The V and J genes are TRBV4-3 and TRBJ1-2, with 9 nucleotides matching TRBD1. The germline V gene encodes CDR1 LGHNA and CDR2 YSLEER. The CDR3 loop spans 14 amino acids. The ends lost 0 bases at V and 11 bases at J; junction bases unmatched: 7. CDR3 residues: CASSQDRDRDRYTF. CDR3 in DNA: TGCGCCAGCAGCCAAGACAGGGACAGGGACCGTTACACCTTC.

This sequence joins TRBV5-6 and TRBJ2-5; tentatively, D is TRBD1 (5 bases). The CDR3 length is 14 residues. Trimming stripped 2 bases from V and 6 bases from J, with 14 bases between. Looked up from germline, CDR1 is SGHDT and CDR2 is YYEEEE. The CDR3 loop reads CASSFLDSGKTQYF. DNA of the CDR3: TGTGCCAGCAGCTTCTTAGACAGTGGGAAGACCCAGTACTTC.